A selection of T cell receptor beta chains follows, all from one sample in a study of cytomegalovirus exposure and HLA in healthy donors. Sequenced by immunoSEQ multiplex PCR; TCRdb stores in-frame clones only, minus some. The table includes roughly 190,000 clones, about four fifths detected once. Sequences were obtained from PBMCs. These receptor sequences come from a man aged 25 to 40 in good health and CMV-seropositive. The CDR3 runs from the conserved cysteine through the conserved F or W.

V gene | CDR3 protein
TRBV7-6 | CASSPTGGGEKLFF
TRBV7-2 | CASTNEQFF
TRBV4-3 | CASSQEPLHGGAYEKLFF
TRBV15 | CATSNLLTANYGYIF
TRBV28 | CASSSDTTDTQYF
TRBV29-1 | CSVQYDRRDLNTEAFF
TRBV27 | CASCSEARGNEQFF
TRBV30 | CAWSVRWLQETQYF
TRBV6-1 | CASSSRTGGRNEQFF
TRBV6-5 | CASTLTRTSKTQYF
TRBV11-1 | CASSILAGGGHKEQFF
TRBV13 | CASSFGEKLFF
TRBV6-5 | CASSYSAGKYGYTF
TRBV19 | CASSMSVIAYEQYF
TRBV30 | CAWSEASGGVLTDTQYF
TRBV7-9 | CASSRQGLAGGRTGELFF
TRBV19 | CASSIPPQLGGRTEAFF
TRBV27 | CASSRDRRTTNEKLFF
TRBV5-8 | CASSSTGAPYEQYF
TRBV4-3 | CASSPERVREQNEKLFF
TRBV7-9 | CASTLGRDTNTGELFF
TRBV11-2 | CASTLQGRQFF
TRBV6-5 | CASSYSLASTYEQYF
TRBV12-5 | CASGDTSGPVTDTQYF
TRBV4-2 | CASSQDLTATDGYTF
TRBV6-5 | CATTARGTDTQYF
TRBV6-1 | CASKPGTANTGELFF
TRBV19 | CASRVVASGARGGELFF
TRBV10-3 | CAISESGGPTYGYTF
TRBV7-9 | CASRRGSRDGPGEQYF
TRBV30 | CACPQPGGLRGAQYF
TRBV6-4 | CASSDGVGTSGYEQYF
TRBV9 | CASSAEGATNEKLFF
TRBV7-8 | CASSLLAGGRETQYF
TRBV13 | CASSFLLPYEQYF
TRBV5-5 | CASILNPTGSETQYF
TRBV5-1 | CASSQTSGNTIYF
TRBV7-9 | CASSLPSGRATDTQYF
TRBV7-2 | CASSLAGGGASYEQYF
TRBV28 | CASSLRREPYEQYF
TRBV28 | CATSRPAAVEDEQFF
TRBV5-8 | CASSLARTSGVTDTQYF
TRBV18 | CASSPGTGGMWEQYF
TRBV10-3 | CAISEERAAKNIQYF
TRBV5-4 | CASSLARGRERGYTF
TRBV7-9 | CSSKGETYEQFF
TRBV5-6 | CASSLDQGIETQYF
TRBV11-2 | CASSLDSAGGLGETQYF
TRBV9 | CASSGWSGSYNEQFF
TRBV28 | CASSLSGGGFYNEQFF
TRBV29-1 | CSVDVSGGPYNEQFF
TRBV18 | CASFTGGSSYEQYF
TRBV7-8 | CASSLDLGNEQFF
TRBV7-6 | CASSLAWSTGELFF
TRBV28 | CASSLPPGVGSEQYF
TRBV6-5 | CASGVTIRDGYTF
TRBV29-1 | CSVVRKMNTEAFF
TRBV6-5 | CASSYSYRAQGHGYTF